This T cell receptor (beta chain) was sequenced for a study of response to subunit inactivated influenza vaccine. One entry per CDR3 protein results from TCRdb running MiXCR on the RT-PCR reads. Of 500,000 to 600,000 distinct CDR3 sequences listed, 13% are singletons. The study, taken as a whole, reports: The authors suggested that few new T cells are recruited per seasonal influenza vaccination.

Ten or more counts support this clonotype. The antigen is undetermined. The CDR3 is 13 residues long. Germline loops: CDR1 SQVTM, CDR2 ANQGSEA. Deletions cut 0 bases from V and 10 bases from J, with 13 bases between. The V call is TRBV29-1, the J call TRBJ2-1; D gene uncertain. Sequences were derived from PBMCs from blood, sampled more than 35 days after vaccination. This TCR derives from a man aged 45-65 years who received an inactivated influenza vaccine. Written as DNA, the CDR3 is TGCAGCGTTGAAGAAGGTCCAGCAAGGGAGCAGTTCTTC. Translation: CSVEEGPAREQFF.